This T cell receptor (beta chain) originates from a study of OX40 agonist ivuxolimab in advanced cancers. Study results and limitations: Expanded clones were, on average, more numerous among CD8+ T cells than CD4+. At 0.1 to 3.0 mg/kg, clonal expansion of CD4+ and CD8+ blood T cells had occurred by week 6. Compared with others, partial responders at 0.1-3.0 mg/kg displayed clonal expansion among the lowest.

Comment on this clone: Antigen specificity is unknown.

CDR1 ENHRY and CDR2 SYGVKD come from the germline V gene. The CDR3 has 14 amino acids. V lost 8 bases to trimming and J lost 4 bases; unmatched junction nucleotides: 8. Sampled blood was obtained at baseline, cycle 4 day 1, and cycle 7 day 1. Method: immunoSEQ multiplex PCR; TCRdb's copy keeps in-frame clones and lacks some. The repertoire consists of over 45,000 clones, with 87% occurring once and the leading ten covering 11% to 15%. The V gene is TRBV10-3, the J gene TRBJ1-2, with 9 bases that match TRBD1. This material consisted of CD4+ or CD8+ T cells sorted from blood, taken in a trial of the OX40 agonist ivuxolimab. The clonotype was recovered from an adult with an advanced solid tumor such as melanoma, head and neck, liver or kidney cancer. CDR3 region: CAIGGQGGSYGYTF. Here the CDR3 DNA reads TGTGCCATCGGGGGACAGGGCGGGTCCTATGGCTACACCTTC.